This TCR beta chain was sequenced for a study of blood T cell repertoires in COVID-19. Across the whole study: The analysed material was cDNA or gDNA that came from T cells, B-cell-depleted T cells, or PBMCs.

Per germline, CDR1 SGHRS and CDR2 YFSETQ. The V and J ends lost 3 bases and 6 bases, in that order; junction bases with no gene match: 4. There are 15 residues in the CDR3. Enrolled during active infection, Seattle patients were then followed longitudinally. Sequencing was performed with immunoSEQ multiplex PCR; in TCRdb, only in-frame clones are kept and a portion is missing. In the table there are 150,000 to 200,000 clones, 70% to 85% of which are singletons. The TCR was taken from an elderly man with COVID-19, enrolled during active disease. The chain links TRBV5-1 to TRBJ1-5; 12 nucleotides align to TRBD1. Sequencing was performed on peripheral blood. Here the CDR3 DNA reads TGCGCCAGCAGCTCCGGGACAGGGGGCGGTCAGCCCCAGCATTTT. This translates into CASSSGTGGGQPQHF.